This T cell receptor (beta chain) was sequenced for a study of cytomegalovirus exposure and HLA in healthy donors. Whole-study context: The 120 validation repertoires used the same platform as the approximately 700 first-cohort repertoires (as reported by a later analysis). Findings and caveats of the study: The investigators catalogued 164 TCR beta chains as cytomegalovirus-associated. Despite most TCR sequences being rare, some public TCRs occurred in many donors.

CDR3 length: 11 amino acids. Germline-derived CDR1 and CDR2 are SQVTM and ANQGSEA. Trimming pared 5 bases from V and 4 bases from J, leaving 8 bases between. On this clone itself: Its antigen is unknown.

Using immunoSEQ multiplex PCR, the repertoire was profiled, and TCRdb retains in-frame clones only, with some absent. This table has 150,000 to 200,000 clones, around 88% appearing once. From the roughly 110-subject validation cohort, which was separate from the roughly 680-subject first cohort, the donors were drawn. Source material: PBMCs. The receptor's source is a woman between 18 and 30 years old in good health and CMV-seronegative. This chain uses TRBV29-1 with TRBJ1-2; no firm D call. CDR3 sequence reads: CSVLAVYGYTF. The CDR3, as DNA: TGCAGCGTTCTGGCAGTCTATGGCTACACCTTC.